Presented here are 5 T cell receptor beta chains from one specimen sequenced in a study of T cell repertoires in cytomegalovirus infection. Using its own MiXCR run on the reads, TCRdb lists one record per CDR3 protein. The sample yields approximately 350,000 distinct CDR3 sequences, 34% seen once. For these TCRs, the target antigens are not known. The starting material was cultured PBMCs, obtained from culture after CMV antigen stimulation. All receptors come from a human donor in good health (CMV status not recorded). Some clones in this sample may be carry-over from other donors' samples.

This clonotype is a singleton in its sample. This chain joins TRBV20-1 and TRBJ2-5, with D possibly matching TRBD1 (6 bases). Germline V gene lookup returns CDR1 DFQATT and CDR2 SNEGSKA (reference sequence). The V end lost 5 bases, the J end lost 1 base, and 11 bases lay between the germline ends. This CDR3 is built from 13 residues. CDR3 in DNA: TGCAGTGCTCAACGGACAGTCCAAGAGACCCAGTACTTC. The encoded protein is CSAQRTVQETQYF.

This chain uses TRBV29-1 with TRBJ2-3; D is undetermined. Germline CDR1 is SQVTM and CDR2 is ANQGSEA. The ends were cut back, 7 bases at V and 4 bases at J, with 6 bases in the middle. The CDR3 is 10 residues long. CDR3 DNA: TGCAGCGCTGAGTCAGATACGCAGTATTTT. The encoded protein is CSAESDTQYF.

The chain carries TRBV29-1 and TRBJ2-5; 10 bases match TRBD2. Per the germline V gene, CDR1 is SQVTM and CDR2 is ANQGSEA. The J segment lost 0 bases and the V segment lost 3 bases, leaving 7 bases of the junction unmatched. This CDR3 is 16 amino acids long. The CDR3: CSVDPGGLAHQETQYF. The CDR3 DNA sequence: TGCAGCGTTGATCCCGGGGGACTAGCGCACCAAGAGACCCAGTACTTC.

The chain is built from TRBV20-1 and TRBJ1-5, with 7 bases aligning to TRBD1. The CDR3 has 14 amino acids. J lost 2 bases, V lost 4 bases, and 5 bases had no gene match. The germline CDR1 and CDR2 sequences are DFQATT and SNEGSKA (reference sequence). DNA for the CDR3: TGCAGTGCTATTAACGGACAGGGCAATCAGCCCCAGCATTTT. Its protein product is CSAINGQGNQPQHF.

This clonotype turned up a few times. This sequence joins TRBV19 and TRBJ1-5, with D hard to call. The CDR3 length is 15 residues. Trimming pared 5 bases from V and 2 bases from J, leaving 13 bases between. Germline CDR1 and CDR2: LNHDA and SQIVND (reference sequence). CDR3 nucleotides: TGTGCCAGTAGTTACGACATACTTGGCAATCAGCCCCAGCATTTT. It specifies CASSYDILGNQPQHF.